This T cell receptor beta chain was sequenced in a study of OX40 agonist ivuxolimab in advanced cancers. Study as a whole: The drug used for patients, ivuxolimab, was an agonistic anti-OX40 (CD134) antibody.

This clone was detected only a few times. Its antigen remains unknown. Trimming removed 6 bases from V and 4 bases from J; junction bases left unmatched: 5. Germline CDR1 and CDR2: SNHLY and FYNNEI. The CDR3 covers 14 residues. Findings and caveats of the study: At 0.1 to 3.0 mg/kg, clonal expansion of CD4+ and CD8+ blood T cells had occurred by week 6. The study found among the lowest clonal expansion in partial responders at 0.1-3.0 mg/kg.

Sequencing used immunoSEQ multiplex PCR; TCRdb keeps in-frame clones, though not all of them. The profile shows roughly 42,000 clones, 86% of them singletons. The TCR was taken from an adult with an advanced solid tumor such as melanoma, head and neck, liver or kidney cancer. The chain couples TRBV2 to TRBJ1-2; 10 bases fit TRBD1. The input for sequencing was CD4+ or CD8+ T cells sorted from blood, taken in a trial of the OX40 agonist ivuxolimab. CDR3 loop: CASRMGTGAYGYTF. CDR3 nucleotide sequence: TGTGCCAGCAGGATGGGGACAGGGGCCTATGGCTACACCTTC. Complete variable domain (other parts from reference TRBV2 and TRBJ1-2): EPEVTQTPSHQVTQMGQEVILRCVPISNHLYFYWYRQILGQKVEFLVSFYNNEISEKSEIFDDQFSVERPDGSNFTLKIRSTKLEDSAMYFCASRMGTGAYGYTFGSGTRLTVV.